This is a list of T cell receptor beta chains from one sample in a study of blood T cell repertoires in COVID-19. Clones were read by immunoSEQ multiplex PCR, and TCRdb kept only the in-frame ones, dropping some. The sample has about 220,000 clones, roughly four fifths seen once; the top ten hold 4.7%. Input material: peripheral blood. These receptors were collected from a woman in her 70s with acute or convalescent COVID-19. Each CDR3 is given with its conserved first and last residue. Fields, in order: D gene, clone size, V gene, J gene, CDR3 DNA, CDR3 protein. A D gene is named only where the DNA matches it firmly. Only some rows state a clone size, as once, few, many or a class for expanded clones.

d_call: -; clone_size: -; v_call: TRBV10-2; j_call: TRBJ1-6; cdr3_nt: TGCGCCAGCAGGACAAATAATTCACCCCTCCACTTT; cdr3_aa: CASRTNNSPLHF
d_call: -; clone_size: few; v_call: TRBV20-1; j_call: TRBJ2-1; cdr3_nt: TGCAGTGCTAGTTTGGTAGGGGTAGGCAATGAGCAGTTCTTC; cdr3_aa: CSASLVGVGNEQFF
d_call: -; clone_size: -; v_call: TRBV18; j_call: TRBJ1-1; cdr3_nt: TGTGCCAGCTCACCACCTGTGGGACATGCGGACACTGAAGCTTTCTTT; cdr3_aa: CASSPPVGHADTEAFF
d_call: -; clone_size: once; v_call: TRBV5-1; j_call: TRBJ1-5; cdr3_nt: TGCGCCAGCAGCTTGGAAGGGGGAGCCCAGCATTTT; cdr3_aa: CASSLEGGAQHF
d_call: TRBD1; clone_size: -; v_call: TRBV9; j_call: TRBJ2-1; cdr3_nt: TGTGCCAGCAGCGCCCGGGACAGAACCTACAATGAGCAGTTCTTC; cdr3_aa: CASSARDRTYNEQFF
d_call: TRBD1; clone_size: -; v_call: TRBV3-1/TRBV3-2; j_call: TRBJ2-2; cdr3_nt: TGTGCCAGCAGCCATGACAGGGGAGCTAACACCGGGGAGCTGTTTTTT; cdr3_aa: CASSHDRGANTGELFF
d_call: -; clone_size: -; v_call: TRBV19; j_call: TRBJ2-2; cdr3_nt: TGTGCCAGTAGTATAGAAAACAGTAGGAACGGGGAGCTGTTTTTT; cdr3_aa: CASSIENSRNGELFF
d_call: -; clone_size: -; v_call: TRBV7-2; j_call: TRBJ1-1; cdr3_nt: TGTGCCAGCAGCTTGGGGGGGGTACACACTGAAGCTTTCTTT; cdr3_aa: CASSLGGVHTEAFF
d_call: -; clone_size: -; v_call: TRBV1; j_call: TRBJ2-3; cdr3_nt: TGCACCAGCAGCCAACTACTAGCGGACACGCAGTATTTT; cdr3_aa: CTSSQLLADTQYF
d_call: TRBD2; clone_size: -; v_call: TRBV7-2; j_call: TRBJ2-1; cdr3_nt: TGTGCCAGCAGCCACGGACTAGCCGGGCATAATGAGCAGTTCTTC; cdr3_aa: CASSHGLAGHNEQFF
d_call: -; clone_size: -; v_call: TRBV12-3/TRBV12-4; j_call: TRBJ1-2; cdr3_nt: TGTGCTACAACAGGGCTTAGCTATGGCTACACCTTC; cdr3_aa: CATTGLSYGYTF
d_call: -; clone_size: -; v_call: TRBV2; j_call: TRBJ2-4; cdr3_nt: TGTGCCAGCAGTGAAATCTGGGGGGTAGCCAAAAACATTCAGTACTTC; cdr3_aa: CASSEIWGVAKNIQYF
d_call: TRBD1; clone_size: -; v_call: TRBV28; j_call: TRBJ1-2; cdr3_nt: TGTGCCAGCAGTCCCCCGACAGGGTCCCGCCTATCGTACGGCTACACCTTC; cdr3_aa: CASSPPTGSRLSYGYTF
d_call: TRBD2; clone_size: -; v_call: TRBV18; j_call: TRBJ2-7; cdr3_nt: TGTGCCAGCTCCGTTAGCGGGGGGGTCTACGAGCAGTACTTC; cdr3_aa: CASSVSGGVYEQYF
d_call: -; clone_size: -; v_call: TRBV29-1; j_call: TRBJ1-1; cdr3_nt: TGCAGCGTCTCCATTTCGGCGGGAACTGAAGCTTTCTTT; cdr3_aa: CSVSISAGTEAFF
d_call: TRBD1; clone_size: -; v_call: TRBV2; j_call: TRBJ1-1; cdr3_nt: TGTGCCAGCAAACAGGGGGATCTTGCGAACACTGAAGCTTTCTTT; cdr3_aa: CASKQGDLANTEAFF
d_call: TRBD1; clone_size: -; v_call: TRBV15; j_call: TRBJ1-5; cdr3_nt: TGTGCCACCAGCAGAGATTCAGGGGGTTATCAGCCCCAGCATTTT; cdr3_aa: CATSRDSGGYQPQHF
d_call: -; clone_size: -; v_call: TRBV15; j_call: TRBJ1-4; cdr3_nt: TGTGCCACCAGCGAAGGGGTTCGGGAGGGAAAACTGTTTTTT; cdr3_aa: CATSEGVREGKLFF
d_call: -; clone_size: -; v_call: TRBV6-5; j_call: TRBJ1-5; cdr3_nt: TGTGCCAGCGGGGACACATTCTATAGCAATCAGCCCCAGCATTTT; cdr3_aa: CASGDTFYSNQPQHF
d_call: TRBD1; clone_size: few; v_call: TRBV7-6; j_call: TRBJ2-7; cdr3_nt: TGTGCCAGCAGCATAAGGGACAGCTACGAGCAGTACTTC; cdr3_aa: CASSIRDSYEQYF
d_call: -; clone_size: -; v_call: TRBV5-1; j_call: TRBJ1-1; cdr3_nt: TGCGCCAGCAGCTTGATCAGGGAGAACACTGAAGCTTTCTTT; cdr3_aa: CASSLIRENTEAFF
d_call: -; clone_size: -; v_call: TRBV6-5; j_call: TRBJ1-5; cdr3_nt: TGTGCCAGCAGTTACGACAGCGCCCATCAGCCCCAGCATTTT; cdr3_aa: CASSYDSAHQPQHF
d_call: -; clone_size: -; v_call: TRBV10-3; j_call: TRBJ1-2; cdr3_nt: TGTGCCATCAGTGAGCCGTCAGAACAGCATAACTATGGCTACACCTTC; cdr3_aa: CAISEPSEQHNYGYTF
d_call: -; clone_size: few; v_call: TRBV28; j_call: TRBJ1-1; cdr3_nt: TGTGCCATCAGTGGACAGTACACTGAAGCTTTCTTT; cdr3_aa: CAISGQYTEAFF
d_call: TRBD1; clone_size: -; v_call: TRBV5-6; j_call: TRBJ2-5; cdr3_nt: TGTGCCAGCAGCGAAAACGACAGGGATTTTAACCAAGAGACCCAGTACTTC; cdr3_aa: CASSENDRDFNQETQYF
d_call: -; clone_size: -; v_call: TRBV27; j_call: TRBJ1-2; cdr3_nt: TGTGCCAGCACCTTTAGGGGCGGGGGTGGCTACACCTTC; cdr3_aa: CASTFRGGGGYTF
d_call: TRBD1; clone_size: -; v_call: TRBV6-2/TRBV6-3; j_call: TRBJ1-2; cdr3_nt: TGTGCCAGCAGTTACCTCCAGGGGGCGGTTGGCTACACCTTC; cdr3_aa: CASSYLQGAVGYTF
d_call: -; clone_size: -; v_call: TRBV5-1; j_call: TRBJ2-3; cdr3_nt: TGCGCCAGCAGCTTGTCCGTAAGCGGCACAGATACGCAGTATTTT; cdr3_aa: CASSLSVSGTDTQYF
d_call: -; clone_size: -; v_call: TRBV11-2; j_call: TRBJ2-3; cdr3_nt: TGTGCCAGCAGCGTATATCCAGGGGGGAGCACAGATACGCAGTATTTT; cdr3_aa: CASSVYPGGSTDTQYF
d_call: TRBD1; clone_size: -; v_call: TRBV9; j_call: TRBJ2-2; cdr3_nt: TGTGCCAGCAGCATCAGGACAGGGGACACCGGGGAGCTGTTTTTT; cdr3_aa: CASSIRTGDTGELFF
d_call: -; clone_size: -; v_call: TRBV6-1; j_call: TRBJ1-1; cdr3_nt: TGTGCCAGCAGTGAATTTGGGGGGATGAACACTGAAGCTTTCTTT; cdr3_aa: CASSEFGGMNTEAFF
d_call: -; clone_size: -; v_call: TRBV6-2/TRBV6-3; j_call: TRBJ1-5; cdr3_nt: TGTGCCAGCAGTTACTCCCTGACAGCCCATTCCGTAAATCAGCCCCAGCATTTT; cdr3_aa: CASSYSLTAHSVNQPQHF
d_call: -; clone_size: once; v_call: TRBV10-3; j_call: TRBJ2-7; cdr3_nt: TGTGCCATCAGTGAAGCGCAGGGGACCCACGAGCAGTACTTC; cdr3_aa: CAISEAQGTHEQYF
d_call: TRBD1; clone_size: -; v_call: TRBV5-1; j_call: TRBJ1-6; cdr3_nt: TGCGCCAGCAGCTTGCTAGGACAGGGGTTGGGATCACCCCTCCACTTT; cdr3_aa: CASSLLGQGLGSPLHF
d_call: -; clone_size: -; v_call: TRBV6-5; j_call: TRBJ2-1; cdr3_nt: TGTGCCAGCAGTCTAGGTACTGAGCAGTTCTTC; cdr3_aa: CASSLGTEQFF
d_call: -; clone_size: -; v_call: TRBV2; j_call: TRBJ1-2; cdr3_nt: TGTGCCAGCAGTGGCGGGGTCGGGGGCTACACCTTC; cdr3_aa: CASSGGVGGYTF
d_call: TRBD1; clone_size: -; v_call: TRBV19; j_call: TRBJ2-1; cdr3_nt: TGTGCCAGTAGTACGACAGGGGGCATTTCCTACAATGAGCAGTTCTTC; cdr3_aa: CASSTTGGISYNEQFF
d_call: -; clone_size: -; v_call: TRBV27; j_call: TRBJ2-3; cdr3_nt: TGTGCCAGCAGTTTTAGCGGACCCCCAGATACGCAGTATTTT; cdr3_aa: CASSFSGPPDTQYF
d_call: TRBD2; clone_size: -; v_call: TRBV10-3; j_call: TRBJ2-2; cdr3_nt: TGTGCCATCAGTGAGTCGGGAGCGGGGGGGAACACCGGGGAGCTGTTTTTT; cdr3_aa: CAISESGAGGNTGELFF
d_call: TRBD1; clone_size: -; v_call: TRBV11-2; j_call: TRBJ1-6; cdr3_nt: TGTGCCAGCAGCTTCATACAGGGGTTGAATTCACCCCTCCACTTT; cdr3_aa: CASSFIQGLNSPLHF
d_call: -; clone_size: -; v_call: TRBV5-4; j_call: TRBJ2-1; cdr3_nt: TGTGCCAGCAGCTCTGGCGGGGTTTGGCTAACCTACAATGAGCAGTTCTTC; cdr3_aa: CASSSGGVWLTYNEQFF
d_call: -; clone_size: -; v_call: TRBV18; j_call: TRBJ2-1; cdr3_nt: TGTGCCAGCTCACCACCGAGCTCCCAGGGGGGTCAGCAGTTCTTC; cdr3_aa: CASSPPSSQGGQQFF
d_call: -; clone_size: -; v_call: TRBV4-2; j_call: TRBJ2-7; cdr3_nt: TGTGCCAGCAGCCAAGTTGGCGAGCGTTTCGACGAGCAGTACTTC; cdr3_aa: CASSQVGERFDEQYF
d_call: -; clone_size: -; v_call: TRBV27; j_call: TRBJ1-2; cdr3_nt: TGTGCCAGCAGTCCCACGACAAGGGGAAGCTATGGCTACACCTTC; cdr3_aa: CASSPTTRGSYGYTF